This paragraph reports one TCR beta chain. Antigen unknown. Data came from immunoSEQ multiplex PCR; TCRdb stores just in-frame clones and leaves some out. The data show more than 140,000 clones, with approximately 88% seen just once and 2.2% held by the top ten. The data were taken from a study of T cell responses to AZD1222 COVID-19 vaccine. Study findings and constraints: The donor group comprised mostly white British people and more females; the analysis possibly underestimated clonal diversity.

Per germline, CDR1 SGHRS and CDR2 YFSETQ. This CDR3 region has 15 residues. Trimming took 1 base from V and 5 from J; bases not matched to a gene: 2. This clonotype was obtained from an adult in good health. The source material was peripheral blood, sampled on day 0 of AZD1222 vaccination. The chain recombines TRBV5-1 with TRBJ1-4; 10 nucleotides match TRBD1. CDR3 nucleotides: TGCGCCAGCAGCTTGAGGGGACAGGGGAATGAAAAACTGTTTTTT. This encodes CASSLRGQGNEKLFF. Variable domain in full (rest from reference TRBV5-1 and TRBJ1-4): KAGVTQTPRYLIKTRGQQVTLSCSPISGHRSVSWYQQTPGQGLQFLFEYFSETQRNKGNFPGRFSGRQFSNSRSEMNVSTLELGDSALYLCASSLRGQGNEKLFFGSGTQLSVL.